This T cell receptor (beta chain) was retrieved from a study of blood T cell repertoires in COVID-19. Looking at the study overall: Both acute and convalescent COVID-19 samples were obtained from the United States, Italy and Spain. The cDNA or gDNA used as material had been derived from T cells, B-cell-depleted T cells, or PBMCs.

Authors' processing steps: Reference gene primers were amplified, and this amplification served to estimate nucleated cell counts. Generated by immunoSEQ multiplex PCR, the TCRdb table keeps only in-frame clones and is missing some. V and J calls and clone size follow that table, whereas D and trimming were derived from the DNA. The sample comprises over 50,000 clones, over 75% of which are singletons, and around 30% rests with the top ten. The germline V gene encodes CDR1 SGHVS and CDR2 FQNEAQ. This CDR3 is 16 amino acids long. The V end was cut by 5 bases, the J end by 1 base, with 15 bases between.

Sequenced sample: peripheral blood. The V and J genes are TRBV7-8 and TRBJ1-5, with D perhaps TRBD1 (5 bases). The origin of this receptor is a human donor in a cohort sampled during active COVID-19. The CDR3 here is CASSQSTARSNQPQHF. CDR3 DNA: TGTGCCAGCAGCCAATCGACAGCGAGAAGCAATCAGCCCCAGCATTTT.